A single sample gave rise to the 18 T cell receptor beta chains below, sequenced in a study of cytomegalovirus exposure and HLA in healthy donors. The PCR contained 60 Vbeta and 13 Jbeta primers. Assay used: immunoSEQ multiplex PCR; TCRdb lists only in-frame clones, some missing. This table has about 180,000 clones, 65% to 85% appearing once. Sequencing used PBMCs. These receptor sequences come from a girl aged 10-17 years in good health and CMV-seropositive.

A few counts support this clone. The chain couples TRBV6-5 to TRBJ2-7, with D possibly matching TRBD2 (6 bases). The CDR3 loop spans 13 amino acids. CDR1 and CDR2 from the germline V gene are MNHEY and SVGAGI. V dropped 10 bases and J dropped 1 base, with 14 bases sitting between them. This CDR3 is CATSVAGSYEQYF. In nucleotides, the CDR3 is TGTGCCACCTCTGTGGCGGGGTCCTACGAGCAGTACTTC.

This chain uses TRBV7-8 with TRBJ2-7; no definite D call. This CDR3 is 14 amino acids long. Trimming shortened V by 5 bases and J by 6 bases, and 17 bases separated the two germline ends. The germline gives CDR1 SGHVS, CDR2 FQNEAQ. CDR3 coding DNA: TGTGCCAGCAGCCCCAGGTACAGTAGACCCGAGCAGTACTTC. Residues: CASSPRYSRPEQYF.

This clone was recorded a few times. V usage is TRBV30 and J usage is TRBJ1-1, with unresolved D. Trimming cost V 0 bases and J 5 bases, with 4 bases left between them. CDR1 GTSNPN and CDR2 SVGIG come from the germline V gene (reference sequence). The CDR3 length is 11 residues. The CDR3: CAWSVETEAFF. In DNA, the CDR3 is TGTGCCTGGAGTGTAGAGACTGAAGCTTTCTTT.

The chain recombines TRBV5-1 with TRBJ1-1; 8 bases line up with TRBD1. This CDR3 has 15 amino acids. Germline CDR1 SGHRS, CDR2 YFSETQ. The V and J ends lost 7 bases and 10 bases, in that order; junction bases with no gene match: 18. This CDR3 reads CASSPGTGSVPRAFF. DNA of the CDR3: TGCGCCAGCTCGCCCGGGACAGGTTCGGTTCCTCGAGCTTTCTTT.

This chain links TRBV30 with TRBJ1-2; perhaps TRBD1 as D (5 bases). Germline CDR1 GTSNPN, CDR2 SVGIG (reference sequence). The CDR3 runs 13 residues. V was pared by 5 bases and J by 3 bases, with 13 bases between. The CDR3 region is CAWERQPDYGYTF. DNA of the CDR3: TGTGCCTGGGAGAGACAGCCCGACTATGGCTACACCTTC.

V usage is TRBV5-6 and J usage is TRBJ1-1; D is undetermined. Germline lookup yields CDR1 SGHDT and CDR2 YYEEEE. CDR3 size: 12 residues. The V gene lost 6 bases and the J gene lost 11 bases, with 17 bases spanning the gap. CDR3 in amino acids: CASNLREHTAFF. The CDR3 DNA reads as TGTGCCAGCAACCTCCGAGAGCATACGGCTTTCTTT.

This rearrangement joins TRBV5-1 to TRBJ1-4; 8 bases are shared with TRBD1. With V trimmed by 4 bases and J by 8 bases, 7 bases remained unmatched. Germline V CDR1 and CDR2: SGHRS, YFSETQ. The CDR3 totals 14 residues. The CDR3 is CASSPTGVREKLFF. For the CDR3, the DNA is TGCGCCAGCAGCCCGACAGGGGTGAGAGAAAAACTGTTTTTT.

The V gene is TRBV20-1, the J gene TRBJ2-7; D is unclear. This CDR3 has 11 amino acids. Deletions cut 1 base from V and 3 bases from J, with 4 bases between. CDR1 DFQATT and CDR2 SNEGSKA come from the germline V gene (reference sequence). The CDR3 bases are TGCAGTGCTAGAGTAGACTACGAGCAGTACTTC. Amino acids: CSARVDYEQYF.

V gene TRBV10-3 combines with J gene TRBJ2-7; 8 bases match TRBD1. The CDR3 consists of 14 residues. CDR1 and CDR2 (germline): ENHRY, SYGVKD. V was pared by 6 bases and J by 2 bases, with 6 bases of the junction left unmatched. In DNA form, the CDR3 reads TGTGCCATCAGCAACGGACAGGGCACCTACGAGCAGTACTTC. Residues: CAISNGQGTYEQYF.

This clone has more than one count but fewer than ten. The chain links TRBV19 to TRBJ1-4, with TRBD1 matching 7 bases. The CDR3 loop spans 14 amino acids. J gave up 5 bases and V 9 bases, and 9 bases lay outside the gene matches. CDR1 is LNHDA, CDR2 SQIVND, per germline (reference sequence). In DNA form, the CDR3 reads TGTGCCAGCCAGGGATCGGGACAGAATGAAAAACTGTTTTTT. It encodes CASQGSGQNEKLFF.

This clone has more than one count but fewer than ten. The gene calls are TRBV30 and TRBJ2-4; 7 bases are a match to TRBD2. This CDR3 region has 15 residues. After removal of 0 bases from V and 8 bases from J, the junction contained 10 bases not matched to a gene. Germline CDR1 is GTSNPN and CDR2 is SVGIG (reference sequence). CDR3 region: CAWSVGLDLTDIQYF. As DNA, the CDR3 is TGTGCCTGGAGTGTTGGACTAGACCTCACGGACATTCAGTACTTC.

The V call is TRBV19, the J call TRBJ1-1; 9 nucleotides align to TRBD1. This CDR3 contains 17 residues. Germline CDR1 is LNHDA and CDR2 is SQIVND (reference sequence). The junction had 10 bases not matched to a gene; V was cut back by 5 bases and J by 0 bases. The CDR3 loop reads CASSASGGTGLNTEAFF. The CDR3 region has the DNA TGTGCCAGTAGTGCTTCGGGGGGGACAGGGCTGAACACTGAAGCTTTCTTT.

CDR3 nucleotides: TGCGCCAGCAGCTCCGGGACTAGCGGATCAGATACGCAGTATTTT. It yields the protein CASSSGTSGSDTQYF. The chain joins TRBV5-1 to TRBJ2-3, with 11 bases that match TRBD2. The CDR3 spans 15 residues. Per germline, CDR1 SGHRS and CDR2 YFSETQ. The J segment lost 4 bases and the V segment lost 3 bases, leaving 4 bases of the junction unmatched.

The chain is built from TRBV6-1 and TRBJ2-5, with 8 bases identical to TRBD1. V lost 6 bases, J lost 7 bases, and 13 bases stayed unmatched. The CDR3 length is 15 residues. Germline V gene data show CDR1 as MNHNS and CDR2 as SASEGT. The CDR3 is CASRSGQGTVRTQYF. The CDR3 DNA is TGTGCCAGCAGGAGCGGACAGGGTACGGTGAGGACCCAGTACTTC.

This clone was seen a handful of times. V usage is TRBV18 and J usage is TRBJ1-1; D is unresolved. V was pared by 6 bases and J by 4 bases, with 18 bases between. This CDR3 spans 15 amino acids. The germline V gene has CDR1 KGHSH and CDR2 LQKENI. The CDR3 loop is CASSPRGRKGTEAFF. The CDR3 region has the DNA TGTGCCAGCTCCCCGCGCGGGAGGAAGGGCACTGAAGCTTTCTTT.

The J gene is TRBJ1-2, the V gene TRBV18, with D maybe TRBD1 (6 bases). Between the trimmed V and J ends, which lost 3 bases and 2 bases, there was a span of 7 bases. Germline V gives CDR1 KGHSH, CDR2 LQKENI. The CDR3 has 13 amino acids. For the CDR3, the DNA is TGTGCCAGCTCACCGGGACACAACTATGGCTACACCTTC. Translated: CASSPGHNYGYTF.

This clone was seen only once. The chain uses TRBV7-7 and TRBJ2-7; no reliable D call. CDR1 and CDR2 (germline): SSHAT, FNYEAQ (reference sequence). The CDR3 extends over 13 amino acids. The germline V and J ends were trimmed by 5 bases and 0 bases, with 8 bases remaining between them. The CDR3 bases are TGTGCCAGCAGCCCCCTCCCCTCCTACGAGCAGTACTTC. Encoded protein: CASSPLPSYEQYF.

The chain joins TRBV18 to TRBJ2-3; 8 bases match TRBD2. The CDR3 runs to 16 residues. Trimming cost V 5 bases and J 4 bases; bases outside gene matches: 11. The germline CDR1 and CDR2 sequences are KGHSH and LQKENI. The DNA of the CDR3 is TGTGCCAGCTCATCGTCGAGCGGGAGTTTCGCAGATACGCAGTATTTT. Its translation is CASSSSSGSFADTQYF.